What follows are 10 T cell receptor beta chains derived from one specimen sequenced in a study of T cells after yellow fever vaccination. TCRdb itself ran the 5' RACE reads through MiXCR, one entry per CDR3 protein. This table has a few hundred thousand distinct CDR3 sequences, 10% to 15% appearing once. Material: CD4+ T cells sorted from PBMCs, obtained 45 days after the yellow fever booster vaccination. These receptor sequences come from a man aged 25-45 years who received the YFV17D yellow fever vaccine.

The chain is built from TRBV10-3 and TRBJ1-2, with D possibly being TRBD1 (6 bases). CDR3 length equals 15 residues. V was cut by 1 base and J by 7 bases, with 16 bases left in between. The V gene's germline CDR1 is ENHRY and CDR2 SYGVKD. The DNA of the CDR3 is TGTGCCATCAGTGAGTTCGAAGCGGGGGCTGGTGGCTACACCTTC. This translates into CAISEFEAGAGGYTF.

J is TRBJ2-1 and V is TRBV7-2; D ambiguous. The CDR3 runs 12 residues. The V gene lost 5 bases and the J gene lost 3 bases, with 5 bases spanning the gap. The germline V gene encodes CDR1 SGHTA and CDR2 FQGNSA. CDR3 coding DNA: TGTGCCAGCAGCCATCTCTACAATGAGCAGTTCTTC. The encoded protein is CASSHLYNEQFF. The variable domain in full, completed from reference TRBV7-2 and TRBJ2-1, reads GAGVSQSPSNKVTEKGKDVELRCDPISGHTALYWYRQSLGQGLEFLIYFQGNSAPDKSGLPSDRFSAERTGGSVSTLTIQRTQQEDSAVYLCASSHLYNEQFFGPGTRLTVL.

This sequence joins TRBV6-1 and TRBJ1-2; D is uncertain. Germline V lookup: CDR1 MNHNS, CDR2 SASEGT. V was clipped by 4 bases and J by 0 bases, with 6 bases between them. The CDR3 is 13 residues long. CDR3: CASSADANYGYTF. The CDR3 bases are TGTGCCAGCAGTGCTGACGCTAACTATGGCTACACCTTC.

This clonotype was detected many times. CDR3 DNA: TGTGCCAGCAGCTCCCTAAACGAGCAGTACTTC. This encodes CASSSLNEQYF. This chain links TRBV7-2 with TRBJ2-7; no clear D. V dropped 4 bases and J dropped 5 bases, with 6 bases sitting between them. Germline assignment: CDR1 SGHTA and CDR2 FQGNSA. The CDR3 is made up of 11 amino acids.

This clonotype was detected only a few times. The chain uses TRBV25-1 and TRBJ2-1, with a tentative D call TRBD2 (6 bases). Germline-derived CDR1 and CDR2 are MGHDK and SYGVNS. There are 17 residues in the CDR3. V shed 7 bases and J shed 0 bases, with 19 bases lying between them. The CDR3, as DNA: TGTGCCAGCACCCAAGGACTATCATCGAGCTCCTACAATGAGCAGTTCTTC. Its translation: CASTQGLSSSSYNEQFF.

The gene calls are TRBV3-1 and TRBJ2-1, with no clear D. Trimming removed 0 bases from V and 4 bases from J, with 7 bases in between. Germline V gene sequence: CDR1 LGHDT, CDR2 YNNKEL (reference sequence). There are 14 residues in the CDR3. CDR3 bases: TGTGCCAGCAGCCAAGAGGGCTTTTACAATGAGCAGTTCTTC. Its translation: CASSQEGFYNEQFF.

This clonotype was detected a few times. CDR3 sequence: CASSPPRDGGGYTF. CDR3 DNA: TGTGCCAGCAGCCCCCCCCGGGACGGTGGAGGCTACACCTTC. The genes are TRBV3-1 and TRBJ1-2; D is perhaps TRBD1 (5 bases). CDR3 size: 14 residues. V was pared by 4 bases and J by 8 bases, with 17 bases between. Germline V gives CDR1 LGHDT, CDR2 YNNKEL (reference sequence).

The chain carries TRBV6-2 or TRBV6-3 and TRBJ2-1; TRBD2 matches at 8 bases. The CDR3 contains 14 residues. Unmatched junction bases numbered 7, after V lost 7 bases and J lost 5 bases. Germline assignment: CDR1 MNHEY and CDR2 SVGEGT. The CDR3 loop is CASIRIAGHNEQFF. CDR3 nucleotides: TGTGCCAGCATTCGAATAGCGGGACACAATGAGCAGTTCTTC.

The chain carries TRBV3-1 and TRBJ1-1; maybe TRBD1 (5 bases). V was trimmed by 3 bases and J by 4 bases, leaving 12 bases between them. This CDR3 has 14 residues. Germline V gene sequence: CDR1 LGHDT, CDR2 YNNKEL (reference sequence). The CDR3 sequence is CASSQPGPGTEAFF. The CDR3 DNA is TGTGCCAGCAGCCAGCCGGGACCAGGCACTGAAGCTTTCTTT.

This chain links TRBV11-2 with TRBJ1-5, with D unresolved. The germline gives CDR1 SGHAT, CDR2 FQNNGV. This CDR3 contains 16 residues. V was pared by 3 bases and J by 2 bases, with 14 bases between. DNA of the CDR3: TGTGCCAGCAGCTTGGGCGGGGTACCTGGCAATCAGCCCCAGCATTTT. It codes for CASSLGGVPGNQPQHF. Filled out from reference TRBV11-2 and TRBJ1-5, the complete variable domain reads EAGVAQSPRYKIIEKRQSVAFWCNPISGHATLYWYQQILGQGPKLLIQFQNNGVVDDSQLPKDRFSAERLKGVDSTLKIQPAKLEDSAVYLCASSLGGVPGNQPQHFGDGTRLSIL.